This entry lists 24 T cell receptor beta chains sequenced from one sample in a study of T cells after yellow fever vaccination. TCRdb ran MiXCR on the 5' RACE reads and lists one entry per CDR3 protein. This sample has about 160,000 distinct CDR3 sequences, with 6% to 7.5% found just once. Sequenced here: CD4+ T cells sorted from PBMCs, sampled 5 to 6 days after the first yellow fever vaccination. These receptors all come from a man between 18 and 29 years old who received the YFV17D yellow fever vaccine.

This clonotype was picked up many times. The J gene is TRBJ2-2, the V gene TRBV7-2; D is uncertain. The germline V gene has CDR1 SGHTA and CDR2 FQGNSA. The CDR3 loop spans 14 amino acids. CDR3 coding DNA: TGTGCTCTACTGAAGGGTTCGAACACCGGGGAGCTGTTTTTT. As protein: CALLKGSNTGELFF.

This clonotype was detected many times. This chain uses TRBV11-2 with TRBJ2-1; D remains ambiguous. The V gene's germline CDR1 is SGHAT and CDR2 FQNNGV. Trimming removed 1 base from V and 5 bases from J, with 6 bases in between. The CDR3 runs to 13 residues. The DNA for the CDR3 is TGTGCCAGCAGCTTAGGACGGAACAATGAGCAGTTCTTC. It encodes CASSLGRNNEQFF. The full variable domain, rest sourced from reference TRBV11-2 and TRBJ2-1, is EAGVAQSPRYKIIEKRQSVAFWCNPISGHATLYWYQQILGQGPKLLIQFQNNGVVDDSQLPKDRFSAERLKGVDSTLKIQPAKLEDSAVYLCASSLGRNNEQFFGPGTRLTVL.

The V and J genes are TRBV5-4 and TRBJ2-7; tentatively, D is TRBD1 (6 bases). The ends were cut back, 3 bases at V and 1 base at J, with 14 bases in the middle. The CDR3 contains 15 residues. Looked up from germline, CDR1 is SGHNT and CDR2 is YYREEE (reference sequence). The CDR3 loop reads CASSYSQGKSYEQYF. Here the CDR3 DNA reads TGTGCCAGCAGCTACTCCCAGGGGAAATCCTACGAGCAGTACTTC.

In this sample, this clonotype turned up a few times. The chain has TRBV20-1 and TRBJ1-5, with 7 bases fitting TRBD1. The germline V gene has CDR1 DFQATT and CDR2 SNEGSKA (reference sequence). Unmatched junction bases numbered 8, after V lost 8 bases and J lost 4 bases. This CDR3 contains 13 residues. CDR3 in amino acids: CSKMTGHNQPQHF. DNA for the CDR3: TGCAGTAAAATGACAGGGCATAATCAGCCCCAGCATTTT.

Ten or more counts support this clonotype. This chain uses TRBV6-1 with TRBJ1-1; a possible D gene is TRBD1 (5 bases). The CDR3 is 13 residues long. The V end was cut by 6 bases, the J end by 2 bases, with 10 bases between. The V gene's germline CDR1 is MNHNS and CDR2 SASEGT. CDR3 nucleotides: TGTGCCAGCAGCCAGGGAGGAAACACTGAAGCTTTCTTT. Encoded protein: CASSQGGNTEAFF.

The J gene is TRBJ1-4, the V gene TRBV12-3 or TRBV12-4; maybe TRBD1 (5 bases). This CDR3 contains 16 residues. V was trimmed by 1 base and J by 7 bases, leaving 16 bases between them. The CDR3 DNA sequence: TGTGCCAGCAGTTTAGGGCTCCGGGGGATTGGTGAAAAACTGTTTTTT. Translation gives CASSLGLRGIGEKLFF.

This clonotype was counted ten times or more. The rearrangement uses TRBV6-5 and TRBJ2-3; 10 bases are shared with TRBD2. The germline V gene encodes CDR1 MNHEY and CDR2 SVGAGI. Losses at the gene ends were 0 bases for V and 6 bases for J; bases not matched to a gene: 6. This CDR3 comprises 16 residues. The CDR3 sequence is CASSYSGSGGADTQYF. The CDR3 DNA sequence: TGTGCCAGCAGTTACTCTGGAAGCGGGGGGGCGGATACGCAGTATTTT.

This sequence joins TRBV5-6 and TRBJ2-7, with 7 bases identical to TRBD2. The V gene's germline CDR1 is SGHDT and CDR2 YYEEEE. The CDR3 is 15 amino acids. Unmatched junction bases numbered 11, after V lost 3 bases and J lost 5 bases. The CDR3 loop reads CASSWGGTTKNEQYF. CDR3 DNA sequence: TGTGCCAGCAGCTGGGGGGGGACTACCAAGAACGAGCAGTACTTC.

In this sample, this clonotype turned up a few times. The chain links TRBV18 to TRBJ2-7, with 9 bases that match TRBD1. V gave up 2 bases and J gave up 5 bases; unmatched junction bases: 16. Germline CDR1 KGHSH, CDR2 LQKENI. The CDR3 runs to 18 residues. The CDR3 reads CASSPSLVRTGEFDEQYF. In nucleotides, the CDR3 is TGTGCCAGCTCACCAAGTTTAGTAAGGACAGGGGAATTCGACGAGCAGTACTTC. The complete variable domain, with remaining parts taken from reference TRBV18 and TRBJ2-7, reads NAGVMQNPRHLVRRRGQEARLRCSPMKGHSHVYWYRQLPEEGLKFMVYLQKENIIDESGMPKERFSAEFPKEGPSILRIQQVVRGDSAAYFCASSPSLVRTGEFDEQYFGPGTRLTVT.

In its sample, this clonotype was seen many times. The CDR3 loop reads CASSSLQGPGGYTF. DNA of the CDR3: TGTGCCAGCAGCTCCTTACAGGGGCCGGGTGGCTACACCTTC. The chain couples TRBV7-9 to TRBJ1-2, with TRBD1 identical over 7 bases. Germline CDR1 and CDR2: SEHNR and FQNEAQ (reference sequence). The V gene end was trimmed by 4 bases and the J gene end by 7 bases; junction bases not matched to a gene: 9. The CDR3 has 14 residues.

For the CDR3, the DNA is TGTGCCAGCAGTTTATGGACGGAAGGGGTGGGAAATGAAAAACTGTTTTTT. Protein product: CASSLWTEGVGNEKLFF. The rearrangement links TRBV12-3 or TRBV12-4 to TRBJ1-4, with D possibly TRBD1 on 5 matching bases. The V end was cut by 2 bases, the J end by 5 bases, with 18 bases between. This CDR3 comprises 17 residues.

About this clonotype itself: This may be a read error, as it is one base from a much larger clone. This chain links TRBV9 with TRBJ2-3; TRBD1 agrees at 7 bases. The V segment lost 0 bases and the J segment 6 bases; nucleotides outside the gene matches: 10. The CDR3 covers 16 residues. Germline CDR1 is SGDLS and CDR2 is YYNGEE. The CDR3, as DNA: TGTGCCAGCAGCGTAGCCTCAACAGGGGAGAGTGATACGCAGTATTTT. This codes for CASSVASTGESDTQYF.

This clonotype has just a few counts. The V gene is TRBV12-3 or TRBV12-4, the J gene TRBJ1-1; D uncertain. CDR3 size: 13 residues. Trimming pared 3 bases from V and 1 base from J, leaving 6 bases between. CDR3 bases: TGTGCCAGCAGTTTCTTTGAGAACACTGAAGCTTTCTTT. Protein product: CASSFFENTEAFF.

Points on this clonotype: The CDR3 does not close with the conserved phenylalanine or tryptophan, likely indicating a read error. The chain is built from TRBV5-6 and TRBJ1-2; D gene ambiguous. Between the trimmed V and J ends, which lost 1 base and 0 bases, there was a span of 7 bases. The CDR3 extends over 14 amino acids. Germline V gives CDR1 SGHDT, CDR2 YYEEEE. For the CDR3, the DNA is TGTGCCAGCAGCTTGTACGGGGCTAACTATGGCTACACCTTA. It codes for CASSLYGANYGYTL.

The V gene is TRBV7-2, the J gene TRBJ2-5; 8 bases match TRBD2. The CDR3 has 16 amino acids. Germline values: CDR1 SGHTA, CDR2 FQGNSA. The trim removed 4 bases at V and 5 bases at J, leaving 12 bases unmatched. The CDR3: CASSYPSGGARETQYF. In DNA, the CDR3 is TGTGCCAGCAGCTACCCCTCCGGGGGGGCGCGGGAGACCCAGTACTTC. Based on the CDR3 plus reference TRBV7-2 and TRBJ2-5, the full variable domain is GAGVSQSPSNKVTEKGKDVELRCDPISGHTALYWYRQSLGQGLEFLIYFQGNSAPDKSGLPSDRFSAERTGGSVSTLTIQRTQQEDSAVYLCASSYPSGGARETQYFGPGTRLLVL.

This clonotype has a count of ten or more. The chain links TRBV11-2 to TRBJ2-3; 8 bases fit TRBD2. Germline loops: CDR1 SGHAT, CDR2 FQNNGV. J gave up 4 bases and V 3 bases, and 6 bases lay outside the gene matches. This CDR3 has 15 residues. CDR3 protein: CASSFGSGAPDTQYF. The CDR3 nucleotides are TGTGCCAGCAGCTTCGGTAGCGGGGCCCCAGATACGCAGTATTTT.

The J gene is TRBJ1-1, the V gene TRBV12-3 or TRBV12-4; perhaps TRBD1 as D (5 bases). CDR3 size: 14 residues. Trimming took 6 bases from V and 5 from J, leaving 16 bases between them. CDR3 bases: TGTGCCAGCAGAAGCAGGGCTGCGAAAACTGAAGCTTTCTTT. It specifies CASRSRAAKTEAFF.

This clonotype occurred many times. V gene TRBV12-3 or TRBV12-4 combines with J gene TRBJ1-1; no reliable D call. The CDR3 covers 13 residues. V was cut by 3 bases and J by 1 base, with 6 bases left in between. The CDR3 nucleotides are TGTGCCAGCAGTTTCAAGGGGAACACTGAAGCTTTCTTT. The encoded protein is CASSFKGNTEAFF.

In its sample, this clonotype was seen many times. V is TRBV20-1 and J is TRBJ1-1; D gene ambiguous. The V end lost 1 base, the J end lost 5 bases, and 11 bases lay between the germline ends. Germline CDR1 DFQATT, CDR2 SNEGSKA (reference sequence). The CDR3 contains 13 residues. The CDR3: CSARVQQQTEAFF. The CDR3 bases are TGCAGTGCTAGAGTTCAACAGCAGACTGAAGCTTTCTTT.

CDR3 nucleotides: TGCAGCGTAGGGGACACGACCTCTGGAAACACCATATATTTT. Its protein is CSVGDTTSGNTIYF. J is TRBJ1-3 and V is TRBV29-1, with a possible D match to TRBD1 (6 bases). The CDR3 has 14 residues. Trimming removed 6 bases from V and 0 bases from J, with 12 bases in between. The V gene's germline CDR1 is SQVTM and CDR2 ANQGSEA.

The table lists this clonotype with a few counts. This chain joins TRBV5-6 and TRBJ1-2, with 12 bases matching TRBD1. Germline V gene data show CDR1 as SGHDT and CDR2 as YYEEEE. V shed 0 bases and J 6 bases; nucleotides not matched to a gene: 3. This CDR3 has 15 amino acids. The CDR3 is CASSLGDRGLNGYTF. CDR3 in DNA: TGTGCCAGCAGCTTGGGGGACAGGGGGCTAAATGGCTACACCTTC.

This clonotype has a count of ten or more. The CDR3 DNA is TGTGCCACCAGCAGAGATCTGCGGGGGGCTTTCTTT. It translates to CATSRDLRGAFF. The chain links TRBV15 to TRBJ1-1; D may be TRBD1 (5 bases). Germline CDR1 LNHNV, CDR2 YYDKDF (reference sequence). The V end was cut by 0 bases, the J end by 11 bases, with 10 bases between. This CDR3 comprises 12 residues.

This clonotype was observed many times. V gene TRBV12-3 or TRBV12-4 combines with J gene TRBJ1-3, with D maybe TRBD1 (5 bases). Deletions cut 1 base from V and 0 bases from J, with 7 bases between. This CDR3 has 15 amino acids. DNA for the CDR3: TGTGCCAGCAGTTTAGGGGGCCTCTCTGGAAACACCATATATTTT. Translating it yields CASSLGGLSGNTIYF.

This chain joins TRBV5-6 and TRBJ2-7; tentatively, D is TRBD1 (6 bases). This CDR3 region has 14 residues. V lost 0 bases, J lost 3 bases, and 10 bases lay in between. The germline V gene has CDR1 SGHDT and CDR2 YYEEEE. Here the CDR3 DNA reads TGTGCCAGCAGCTTGGGGGGGCAGAGCTACGAGCAGTACTTC. Its translation is CASSLGGQSYEQYF.